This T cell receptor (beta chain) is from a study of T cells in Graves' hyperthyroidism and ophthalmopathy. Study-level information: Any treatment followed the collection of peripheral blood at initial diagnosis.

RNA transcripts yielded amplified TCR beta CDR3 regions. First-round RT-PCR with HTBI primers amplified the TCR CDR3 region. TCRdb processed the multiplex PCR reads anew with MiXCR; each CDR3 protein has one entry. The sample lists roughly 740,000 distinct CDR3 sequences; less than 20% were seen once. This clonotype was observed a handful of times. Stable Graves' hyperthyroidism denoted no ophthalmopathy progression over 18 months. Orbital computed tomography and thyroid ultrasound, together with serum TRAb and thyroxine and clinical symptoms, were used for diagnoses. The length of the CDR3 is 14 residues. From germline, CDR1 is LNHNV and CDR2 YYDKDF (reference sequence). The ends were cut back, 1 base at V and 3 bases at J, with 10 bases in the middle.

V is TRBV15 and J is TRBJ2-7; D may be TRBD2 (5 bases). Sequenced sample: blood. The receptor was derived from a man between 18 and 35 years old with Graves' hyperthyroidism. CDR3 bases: TGTGCCACCAGCAGAGGCGGAGGAAACTACGAGCAGTACTTC. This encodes CATSRGGGNYEQYF.